The rows below give T cell receptor beta chains drawn from one sample of a study of metastatic and nonmetastatic thyroid tumors. TCRdb redid the clone calls on the PCR reads using MiXCR. The table has under 25,000 clones, 22% seen once. Sample: adjacent normal tissue. The source of these receptors is a female donor with papillary thyroid cancer or a benign thyroid nodule (not recorded which). Some clones in this sample may be carry-over from other donors' samples. The CDR3 runs from the conserved cysteine through the conserved F or W. The D gene is left open where the match is weak. A clone size is listed for some rows: how often the clone was seen (once, few, many), or a class if it is expanded.

>TRBV11-2|-|TRBJ2-3|TRBD2
TGTGCCAGCAGCCGAAGTACGGGACTAGCGGGAGTATCGGATACGCAGTATTTT
CASSRSTGLAGVSDTQYF
>TRBV20-1|-|TRBJ1-6|-
TGCAGTGCGGCTTGGGGGAGTTCACCCCTCCACTTT
CSAAWGSSPLHF
>TRBV6-1|few|TRBJ2-7|-
TGTGCCAGCAGAATCCGGGACCTCTCCCACGAGCAGTACTTC
CASRIRDLSHEQYF
>TRBV28|medium-sized|TRBJ2-7|TRBD1
TGTGCCAGCAGTTTATGGGGGGGGACAGGGAAGTACGAGCAGTACTTC
CASSLWGGTGKYEQYF
>TRBV20-1|-|TRBJ2-7|TRBD1
TGCAGTGCTAGAACAGGGGGCGTTTCCTACGAGCAGTACTTC
CSARTGGVSYEQYF
>TRBV5-1|-|TRBJ2-4|TRBD2
TGCGCCAGCAGCTCAGGTAGCGGGGGACCCATTTATCTGTTCTTC
CASSSGSGGPIYLFF
>TRBV9|-|TRBJ1-4|TRBD1
TGTGCCAGCAGCACCGGGACAGGGAGTGAAAAACTGTTTTTT
CASSTGTGSEKLFF
>TRBV18|many|TRBJ2-1|-
TGTGCCAGCTCACCACTCCAGGGCCAGAACAATGAGCAGTTCTTC
CASSPLQGQNNEQFF
>TRBV20-1|-|TRBJ1-5|-
TGCAGTGCTAGAGATCCTGGCCAGCCCCAGCATTTT
CSARDPGQPQHF
>TRBV29-1|-|TRBJ2-1|TRBD2
TGCAGCGAGTTGTTAGGGCTAGCGGGAGGGCCGTACTACAATGAGCAGTTCTTC
CSELLGLAGGPYYNEQFF
>TRBV20-1|many|TRBJ2-7|TRBD1
TGCAGTGCTAAAACAGGGGGCCTCGAGCAGTACTTC
CSAKTGGLEQYF
>TRBV5-1|-|TRBJ1-2|TRBD1
TGCGCCAGCAGCTCGTCAGGGGGCTATGGCTACACCTTC
CASSSSGGYGYTF
>TRBV6-5|-|TRBJ2-1|-
TGTGCCAGCAGTTACTCGGCCGGAGGTGGTGTGCAGTTCTTC
CASSYSAGGGVQFF
>TRBV6-1|-|TRBJ2-7|TRBD2
TGTGCCAGCTCCCCGGGGAGGGCGAGCTCCTACGAGCAGTACTTC
CASSPGRASSYEQYF
>TRBV29-1|many|TRBJ2-7|TRBD1
TGCAGCGTCAACAGGGGGCTCTACGAGCAGTACTTC
CSVNRGLYEQYF
>TRBV11-1|few|TRBJ2-1|TRBD2
TGTGCCAGCAGCTTAGGACTAGCGGGAGATCTGAATGAGCAGTTCTTC
CASSLGLAGDLNEQFF
>TRBV2|-|TRBJ2-3|TRBD1
TGTGCCAGCAGCGTCCCGGACAGGGGGCTAGATACGCAGTATTTT
CASSVPDRGLDTQYF
>TRBV20-1|-|TRBJ2-3|-
TGCAGTGCTAGAAGGGGGGAAGATACGCCGTACTTT
CSARRGEDTPYF
>TRBV6-5|few|TRBJ1-4|-
TGTGCCAGCAGTTACTCCTCTCCGGGACAACGTAATGGAAAACTGTTTTTT
CASSYSSPGQRNGKLFF
>TRBV19|many|TRBJ1-5|-
TGTGCCAGTAGTATAGTACACAATAGCAATCAGCCCCAGCATTTT
CASSIVHNSNQPQHF
>TRBV5-1|medium-sized|TRBJ1-3|-
TGCGCCAGCAGCACCGGGGGCTCTGGAAACACCATATATTTT
CASSTGGSGNTIYF
>TRBV6-1|few|TRBJ1-2|-
TGTGCCAGCGCCCCGGGGGGAAACTATGGCTACACCTTC
CASAPGGNYGYTF
>TRBV19|many|TRBJ2-1|TRBD2
TGTGCCAGTAGTACTGGACTAGCGGGCACCAATGAGCAGTTCTTC
CASSTGLAGTNEQFF
>TRBV20-1|few|TRBJ2-3|-
TGCAGTGCTAGAGATCCTTTGGCGGGCGTAGATACGCAGTATTTT
CSARDPLAGVDTQYF
>TRBV6-5|-|TRBJ1-6|-
TGTGCCAGCAGTTCCTACTATACATGGGATAATTCACCCCTCCACTTT
CASSSYYTWDNSPLHF
>TRBV16|-|TRBJ1-2|-
TGTGCCAGCAGCCAATCTAGGGCACGGGCCTTAGGAGGCTACACCTTC
CASSQSRARALGGYTF
>TRBV11-2|-|TRBJ2-3|-
TGTGCCAGCAGCTTACTAACCCTCAATACGCAGTATTTT
CASSLLTLNTQYF
>TRBV27|medium-sized|TRBJ2-7|-
TGTGCCAGCAGTTTATCGGGACACCTCTACGAGCAGTACTTC
CASSLSGHLYEQYF
>TRBV19|few|TRBJ2-3|TRBD1
TGTGCCAGTAGTATTTGGGGGACAGGGAGGGAGGCAGATACGCAGTATTTT
CASSIWGTGREADTQYF
>TRBV9|many|TRBJ2-3|TRBD2
TGTGCCAGCAGCGTAGGGAGTAGCGGGACCTCTTCCAGCACAGATACGCAGTATTTT
CASSVGSSGTSSSTDTQYF
>TRBV11-2|-|TRBJ2-7|-
TGTGCCAGCAGCTTATTGCAGGGGCCTATGTACGAGCAGTACTTC
CASSLLQGPMYEQYF
>TRBV5-1|-|TRBJ2-5|-
TGCGCCAGCAGTCCCCCAGGGTGGGAGACCCAGTACTTC
CASSPPGWETQYF
>TRBV2|few|TRBJ2-7|-
TGTGCCAGCAGCCAAAGGGGGGACTACGAGCAGTACTTC
CASSQRGDYEQYF
>TRBV6-1|-|TRBJ1-3|-
TGTGCCAGCAGTACAACCGACTCTGGAAACACCATATATTTT
CASSTTDSGNTIYF
>TRBV6-1|-|TRBJ1-2|-
TGTGCCAGCAGTGGTACAGGTGCTGGCTACACCTTC
CASSGTGAGYTF
>TRBV18|-|TRBJ2-1|-
TGTGCCAGCTCACCTAATCAGTACAATGAGCAGTTCTTC
CASSPNQYNEQFF
>TRBV19|-|TRBJ1-6|TRBD1
TGTGCCAGTAGTCCTCGACAGGGGGCTAATTCACCCCTCCACTTT
CASSPRQGANSPLHF
>TRBV6-5|few|TRBJ2-7|-
TGTGCCAGCAGTTACCGGGAATGGAGTGACGAACAGTACTTC
CASSYREWSDEQYF
>TRBV7-8|-|TRBJ1-1|-
TGTGCCAGCAGCTTAGCGCCGGATGGGGACGGCTACACTGAAGCTTTCTTT
CASSLAPDGDGYTEAFF
>TRBV6-5|-|TRBJ2-1|TRBD2
TGTGCCAGCAGTTACTCGATGGTCCTAGCGGGAGGAGGGGAGCAGTTCTTC
CASSYSMVLAGGGEQFF
>TRBV18|-|TRBJ2-7|-
TGTGCCAGCTCACCCAAGGAGAACTACGAGCAGTACTTC
CASSPKENYEQYF
>TRBV9|many|TRBJ2-5|-
TGTGCCAGCAGTTTGGACAGTCAGGGGACCCAGTACTTC
CASSLDSQGTQYF
>TRBV20-1|-|TRBJ1-1|-
TGCAGTGCTACCAAGAACACTGAAGCTTTCTTT
CSATKNTEAFF
>TRBV5-5|-|TRBJ1-4|TRBD1
TGTGCCAGCAGCTTGGCCAGGGGGGCGGGGACTAATGAAAAACTGTTTTTT
CASSLARGAGTNEKLFF
>TRBV28|few|TRBJ2-3|-
TGTGCCAGCAGTTTACCTACAACCGGGGACACAGACACGCAGTATTTT
CASSLPTTGDTDTQYF
>TRBV3-1|once|TRBJ2-7|TRBD2
TGTGCCAGCAGCCCGGTCGTCGGGAGGCACTACGAGCAGTACTTC
CASSPVVGRHYEQYF
>TRBV20-1|few|TRBJ2-1|-
TGCAGTGCTACCGGGACTCACAATGAGCAGTTCTTC
CSATGTHNEQFF
>TRBV6-1|-|TRBJ2-1|TRBD2
TGTGCCAGCAGCAGCGGGAAGGATTACAATGAGCAGTTCTTC
CASSSGKDYNEQFF
>TRBV6-1|medium-sized|TRBJ2-7|-
TGTGCCAGCAGTGAAAGAAATTCCTACGAGCAGTACTTC
CASSERNSYEQYF
>TRBV9|-|TRBJ2-2|-
TGTGCCAGCAGCCAAGGCCGGGCCGCAGGCACCGGGGAGCTGTTTTTT
CASSQGRAAGTGELFF
>TRBV19|many|TRBJ2-5|-
TGTGCCAGTTCATCAGGGGTCTTTGGGACCCAGTACTTC
CASSSGVFGTQYF
>TRBV3-1|-|TRBJ1-2|TRBD1
TGTGCCAGCAGCCTGTATCAGGGGGCTTATGGCTACACCTTC
CASSLYQGAYGYTF